These 32 T cell receptor beta chains came from one sample sequenced in a study of cytomegalovirus exposure and HLA in healthy donors. Amplification used 60 Vbeta primers and 13 Jbeta primers. TCRdb keeps only in-frame clones here, not all; method: immunoSEQ multiplex PCR. The sample includes 87,000 or so clones, about four fifths of them seen just once. Sequenced sample: PBMCs. Every receptor here comes from a woman between 40 and 50 years old in good health and CMV-seronegative.

The chain uses TRBV18 and TRBJ1-4; a weak D match, TRBD1 (6 bases). V lost 3 bases and J 8 bases, leaving 13 bases between the germline ends. Germline loops: CDR1 KGHSH, CDR2 LQKENI. The CDR3 loop spans 14 amino acids. This chain's CDR3 is CASSPTGLGEKLFF. The CDR3 DNA sequence: TGTGCCAGCTCACCGACAGGCCTTGGGGAAAAACTGTTTTTT.

This clone was counted only a few times. The CDR3 nucleotides are TGTGCCAGCAGTGAGATCTACGGGGGTACTCAGCCCCAGCATTTT. Translation gives CASSEIYGGTQPQHF. The chain couples TRBV6-1 to TRBJ1-5; D possibly corresponds to TRBD1 (5 bases). This CDR3 has 15 amino acids. CDR1 and CDR2 from the germline V gene are MNHNS and SASEGT. Trimming removed 3 bases from V and 6 bases from J, with 15 bases in between.

V is TRBV13 and J is TRBJ1-2, with a possible D match to TRBD1 (5 bases). CDR3 length equals 15 residues. Germline CDR1 PRHDT, CDR2 FYEKMQ (reference sequence). Trimming shortened V by 0 bases and J by 6 bases, and 14 bases separated the two germline ends. CDR3 nucleotides: TGTGCCAGCAGCTTAGGAATAGTCAGGGCGGATGGCTACACCTTC. Its protein is CASSLGIVRADGYTF.

The rearrangement links TRBV5-8 to TRBJ1-4, with a possible D match to TRBD1 (6 bases). There are 16 residues in the CDR3. Per germline, CDR1 SGHTS and CDR2 YDEGEE. Trimming removed 4 bases at V and 0 bases at J, with 13 bases between. DNA for the CDR3: TGTGCCAGCAGCCTTGGACAGACTGCAACTAATGAAAAACTGTTTTTT. It specifies CASSLGQTATNEKLFF.

The gene calls are TRBV6-4 and TRBJ2-3; TRBD2 agrees at 10 bases. The CDR3 is 14 amino acids. CDR1 MRHNA and CDR2 SNTAGT come from the germline V gene. V gave up 7 bases and J gave up 5 bases; unmatched junction bases: 6. Here the CDR3 DNA reads TGTGCCAGCAAGCCTAGCGGGGGTTTAGATACGCAGTATTTT. Its protein is CASKPSGGLDTQYF.

The J gene is TRBJ1-4, the V gene TRBV11-2; D is unresolved. V was shortened by 7 bases and J by 7 bases, with 13 bases between the two germline ends. Looked up from germline, CDR1 is SGHAT and CDR2 is FQNNGV. There are 13 residues in the CDR3. The CDR3, as DNA: TGTGCCAGCAAAAACACCGCTGGTGAAAAACTGTTTTTT. As protein: CASKNTAGEKLFF.

The rearrangement joins TRBV2 to TRBJ2-1, with D hard to call. Per germline, CDR1 SNHLY and CDR2 FYNNEI. There are 13 residues in the CDR3. V lost 4 bases and J 4 bases, leaving 8 bases between the germline ends. The CDR3, as DNA: TGTGCCAGCAGTGTAGTGAAGTACAATGAGCAGTTCTTC. It encodes CASSVVKYNEQFF.

This sequence joins TRBV7-2 and TRBJ2-1; D is possibly TRBD2 (6 bases). This CDR3 contains 16 residues. Germline V gene sequence: CDR1 SGHTA, CDR2 FQGNSA. Trimming shortened V by 1 base and J by 0 bases, and 10 bases separated the two germline ends. The CDR3 is CASSLVGGNSYNEQFF. The CDR3 DNA reads as TGTGCCAGCAGCTTAGTTGGCGGGAACTCCTACAATGAGCAGTTCTTC. Looking up the rest from reference TRBV7-2 and TRBJ2-1 gives the full variable domain: GAGVSQSPSNKVTEKGKDVELRCDPISGHTALYWYRQSLGQGLEFLIYFQGNSAPDKSGLPSDRFSAERTGGSVSTLTIQRTQQEDSAVYLCASSLVGGNSYNEQFFGPGTRLTVL.

V usage is TRBV29-1 and J usage is TRBJ2-7; 8 bases match TRBD1. The CDR3 runs 14 residues. The germline V gene has CDR1 SQVTM and CDR2 ANQGSEA. V lost 6 bases, J lost 5 bases, and 12 bases stayed unmatched. CDR3 amino acids: CSVILTGAFDEQYF. CDR3 nucleotides: TGCAGCGTGATTTTGACAGGGGCGTTCGACGAGCAGTACTTC.

This chain joins TRBV11-1 and TRBJ2-7; 8 bases map to TRBD1. CDR1 and CDR2 from the germline V gene are SGHAT and FQDESV (reference sequence). V lost 5 bases to trimming and J lost 1 base; unmatched junction nucleotides: 4. The CDR3 is 14 residues long. This chain's CDR3 is CASSMTGVSYEQYF. As DNA, the CDR3 is TGTGCCAGCAGCATGACAGGGGTTTCCTACGAGCAGTACTTC.

The sample holds a few counts of this clone. The V and J genes are TRBV7-9 and TRBJ2-1, with D unresolved. Trimming took 4 bases from V and 3 from J, leaving 10 bases between them. This CDR3 contains 14 residues. Looked up from germline, CDR1 is SEHNR and CDR2 is FQNEAQ (reference sequence). Written as DNA, the CDR3 is TGTGCCAGCAGCTCACAAATGAACTACAATGAGCAGTTCTTC. It encodes CASSSQMNYNEQFF.

The rearrangement joins TRBV4-2 to TRBJ2-1; 14 positions agree with TRBD2. The CDR3 runs 18 residues. Per the germline V gene, CDR1 is LGHNA and CDR2 is YNFKEQ. The V and J ends lost 1 base and 5 bases, in that order; junction bases with no gene match: 7. The CDR3 sequence: CASSQVTSGGAVNNEQFF. CDR3 in DNA: TGTGCCAGCAGCCAAGTGACTAGCGGGGGGGCCGTCAACAATGAGCAGTTCTTC.

V gene TRBV4-1 combines with J gene TRBJ1-5, with TRBD1 as a possible D gene (5 bases). Germline CDR1 is MGHRA and CDR2 is YSYEKL. The CDR3 runs 16 residues. The V gene lost 1 base and the J gene lost 4 bases, with 14 bases spanning the gap. CDR3 sequence (DNA): TGCGCCAGCAGCCAAGTAAGGGGTCCGAGGAATCAGCCCCAGCATTTT. Translation gives CASSQVRGPRNQPQHF.

The chain uses TRBV5-6 and TRBJ1-1; TRBD1 might be the D (6 bases). The CDR3 sequence is 17 residues long. Trimming took 4 bases from V and 0 from J, leaving 19 bases between them. Germline V lookup: CDR1 SGHDT, CDR2 YYEEEE. CDR3 sequence: CASSPGGAPLMNTEAFF. DNA of the CDR3: TGTGCCAGCAGCCCTGGGGGGGCCCCGTTAATGAACACTGAAGCTTTCTTT.

The rearrangement uses TRBV7-9 and TRBJ2-3, with a possible D match to TRBD2 (7 bases). The ends were cut back, 4 bases at V and 2 bases at J, with 13 bases in the middle. CDR1 SEHNR and CDR2 FQNEAQ come from the germline V gene (reference sequence). The CDR3 loop spans 15 amino acids. The CDR3 sequence is CASSYGGPPTDTQYF. The CDR3 DNA sequence: TGTGCCAGCAGCTACGGGGGGCCCCCCACAGATACGCAGTATTTT.

This rearrangement joins TRBV9 to TRBJ1-2; D remains unclear. CDR3 size: 16 residues. V lost 0 bases to trimming and J lost 6 bases, with 18 bases between them. CDR1 and CDR2 from the germline V gene are SGDLS and YYNGEE. CDR3 bases: TGTGCCAGCAGCGTAGCGGGCCGGGGAAGAGAAGATGGCTACACCTTC. It specifies CASSVAGRGREDGYTF.

V is TRBV7-2 and J is TRBJ1-5; D remains unclear. V gave up 1 base and J gave up 3 bases, with 7 bases separating them. This CDR3 is 14 amino acids long. CDR1 and CDR2 (germline): SGHTA, FQGNSA. The CDR3 is CASSLDRPNQPQHF. CDR3 nucleotides: TGTGCCAGCAGCTTAGACAGACCCAATCAGCCCCAGCATTTT.

The chain recombines TRBV5-1 with TRBJ2-2; the match to TRBD2 covers 11 bases. Trimming cost V 4 bases and J 5 bases; bases outside gene matches: 16. Germline V gene lookup returns CDR1 SGHRS and CDR2 YFSETQ. The CDR3 has 19 residues. The CDR3 sequence: CASSPNGYSGGVRTGELFF. The DNA for the CDR3 is TGCGCCAGCAGCCCCAACGGGTATAGCGGGGGGGTACGGACCGGGGAGCTGTTTTTT.

The table lists this clone with a count of one. J is TRBJ1-1 and V is TRBV23-1, with D tentatively TRBD1 (5 bases). TRBV23-1 is filed as an ORF, its function uncertain. CDR3 size: 19 residues. V lost 4 bases and J lost 0, with 24 bases in between. As DNA, the CDR3 is TGCGCCAGCAGTCCGCCAATGCGCAGGGATTATAACCTGAACACTGAAGCTTTCTTT. Its protein product is CASSPPMRRDYNLNTEAFF.

The chain links TRBV7-2 to TRBJ1-1; D gene unclear. The CDR3 contains 13 residues. CDR1 and CDR2 (germline): SGHTA, FQGNSA. V lost 4 bases and J 7 bases, leaving 13 bases between the germline ends. The CDR3 bases are TGTGCCAGCAGCTCCCCTCGCCGGGGTGAAGCTTTCTTT. It translates to CASSSPRRGEAFF.

The chain carries TRBV7-9 and TRBJ1-5, with unresolved D. The V end was cut by 2 bases, the J end by 0 bases, with 8 bases between. In germline, CDR1 is SEHNR, CDR2 FQNEAQ (reference sequence). The CDR3 runs 15 residues. CDR3 loop: CASSLSSTSNQPQHF. CDR3 sequence (DNA): TGTGCCAGCAGCTTAAGCTCAACTAGCAATCAGCCCCAGCATTTT.

This clone was detected only a few times. The rearrangement links TRBV11-3 to TRBJ2-3, with 7 nucleotides matching TRBD2. This CDR3 is built from 14 residues. The trim removed 5 bases at V and 0 bases at J, leaving 2 bases unmatched. The germline V gene encodes CDR1 SGHNT and CDR2 YENEEA. The CDR3: CASSQGLSTDTQYF. The CDR3 DNA reads as TGTGCCAGCAGCCAGGGACTAAGCACAGATACGCAGTATTTT.

Here the CDR3 reads CASSPQLAGGYNEQFF. The CDR3, as DNA: TGTGCCAGCAGCCCACAACTAGCGGGGGGTTACAATGAGCAGTTCTTC. The V call is TRBV9, the J call TRBJ2-1, with 12 positions matching TRBD2. The CDR3 has 16 amino acids. The J segment lost 4 bases and the V segment lost 4 bases, leaving 6 bases of the junction unmatched. From germline, CDR1 is SGDLS and CDR2 YYNGEE.

The chain employs TRBV19 and TRBJ2-7, with 7 nucleotides matching TRBD1. The CDR3 totals 14 residues. The trim removed 5 bases at V and 3 bases at J, leaving 7 bases unmatched. CDR1 is LNHDA and CDR2 is SQIVND in the germline V gene (reference sequence). The CDR3 DNA sequence: TGTGCCAGTAGTCCCTCGACAGGGATCTACGAGCAGTACTTC. This codes for CASSPSTGIYEQYF.

The chain recombines TRBV19 with TRBJ2-6; perhaps TRBD1 as D (6 bases). The CDR3 runs 14 residues. In germline, CDR1 is LNHDA, CDR2 SQIVND (reference sequence). Trimming pared 7 bases from V and 4 bases from J, leaving 11 bases between. CDR3 region: CASNQGTGANVLTF. The DNA for the CDR3 is TGTGCCAGTAACCAGGGGACGGGGGCCAACGTCCTGACTTTC.

The chain recombines TRBV30 with TRBJ1-6; D gene uncertain. The CDR3 runs to 13 residues. V lost 8 bases and J 4 bases, leaving 12 bases between the germline ends. Germline-derived CDR1 and CDR2 are GTSNPN and SVGIG (reference sequence). As DNA, the CDR3 is TGTGCCGGAACAGACGAGTATAATTCACCCCTCCACTTT. It yields the protein CAGTDEYNSPLHF.

The V gene is TRBV5-1, the J gene TRBJ1-2; TRBD1 agrees at 8 bases. Germline loops: CDR1 SGHRS, CDR2 YFSETQ. V lost 2 bases and J lost 7; bases outside the gene matches: 1. There are 12 residues in the CDR3. The DNA for the CDR3 is TGCGCCAGCAGCTTAACAGGGGGTGGCTACACCTTC. Translating it yields CASSLTGGGYTF.

This chain links TRBV6-1 with TRBJ1-6; D remains ambiguous. V dropped 2 bases and J dropped 5 bases, with 13 bases sitting between them. The germline CDR1 and CDR2 sequences are MNHNS and SASEGT. This CDR3 spans 16 amino acids. The CDR3 reads CASSEMGARNNSPLHF. DNA for the CDR3: TGTGCCAGCAGTGAAATGGGCGCCAGGAATAATTCACCCCTCCACTTT.

The chain employs TRBV5-1 and TRBJ1-2, with D possibly TRBD1 on 6 matching bases. This CDR3 region has 14 residues. Trimming left V 0 bases short and J 7 bases short, with 13 bases between. Germline V lookup: CDR1 SGHRS, CDR2 YFSETQ. CDR3 residues: CASSLGGTISGYTF. In DNA form, the CDR3 reads TGCGCCAGCAGCTTGGGGGGGACAATTTCTGGCTACACCTTC.

This clone was counted once. J is TRBJ2-5 and V is TRBV29-1, with 11 bases matching TRBD1. Germline CDR1 SQVTM, CDR2 ANQGSEA. The trim removed 7 bases at V and 5 bases at J, leaving 3 bases unmatched. The CDR3 totals 12 residues. CDR3 sequence reads: CSAWDRGETQYF. The DNA for the CDR3 is TGCAGCGCCTGGGACAGGGGGGAGACCCAGTACTTC. Full variable domain (missing parts from reference TRBV29-1 and TRBJ2-5): SAVISQKPSRDICQRGTSLTIQCQVDSQVTMMFWYRQQPGQSLTLIATANQGSEATYESGFVIDKFPISRPNLTFSTLTVSNMSPEDSSIYLCSAWDRGETQYFGPGTRLLVL.

The chain is built from TRBV5-4 and TRBJ2-2; 10 bases fit TRBD1. Losses at the gene ends were 6 bases for V and 7 bases for J; bases not matched to a gene: 9. Germline CDR1 SGHNT, CDR2 YYREEE (reference sequence). The CDR3 is 15 amino acids. CDR3 in amino acids: CASTQDRGQIGELFF. In DNA, the CDR3 is TGTGCCAGCACCCAAGACAGGGGGCAGATCGGGGAGCTGTTTTTT.

This chain links TRBV10-2 with TRBJ1-2; D call uncertain. Trimming removed 2 bases from V and 5 bases from J, with 12 bases in between. Germline lookup yields CDR1 WSHSY and CDR2 SAAADI. The length of the CDR3 is 14 residues. As DNA, the CDR3 is TGCGCCAGCAGTGAGGTCTTTTCCACTTATGGCTACACCTTC. It is translated as CASSEVFSTYGYTF.